Here is one TCR beta chain with its context. Its antigen remains unknown. Some clones are missing from TCRdb's copy, which holds only in-frame ones; the method was immunoSEQ multiplex PCR. This table holds tens of thousands of clones, approximately 95% found once. This entry comes from a study of graft-versus-host responses after intestinal transplantation. Study-level information: Multivisceral, liver-intestinal, or isolated intestinal grafts went to recipients. Every one of the recipients received anti-thymocyte globulin induction and afterwards took tacrolimus and steroids for about 3 years.

Findings of the study overall: Some GvH clones appeared in ileal mucosa or blood before recipient bone marrow. Elevated graft-versus-host to host-versus-graft clonal ratios in allografts were recorded for patients with graft-donor T cell macrochimerism.

The source material was unstimulated CD8+ T cells sorted from spleen or lymph node cells, sampled before transplant. This TCR was sampled from a human donor who was the organ donor for an intestinal transplant.

The CDR3, as DNA: TGTGCCAGCAGCCAAGATCGTGGTCCTGGCTACACCTTC. This encodes CASSQDRGPGYTF. The chain joins TRBV4-2 to TRBJ1-2; D is unresolved. The CDR3 is 13 amino acids. V was cut by 0 bases and J by 7 bases, with 9 bases left in between. Germline-derived CDR1 and CDR2 are LGHNA and YNFKEQ.